This entry lists 21 T cell receptor beta chains sequenced from one sample in a study of human T cells and chemical hapten exposure. TCRdb called the RACE reads again in MiXCR, with one record for every CDR3 protein. This table has approximately 79,000 distinct CDR3 sequences, approximately 8.6% appearing once. Time point given: healthy volunteer bleed at 6 weeks. Unfractionated whole blood was the source of the extracted total RNA. What was sequenced was whole blood. The receptors were gathered from a male donor in good health. Some clones in this sample may be carry-over from other donors' samples.

The chain employs TRBV5-5 and TRBJ2-3, with D possibly TRBD2 on 5 matching bases. This CDR3 has 12 amino acids. V lost 4 bases and J lost 10, with 13 bases in between. Germline CDR1 is SGHKS and CDR2 is YYEKEE (reference sequence). Here the CDR3 DNA reads TGTGCCAGCAGCCCCGGAGGACCTGCGCAGTATTTT. Amino acid sequence: CASSPGGPAQYF.

This clonotype was seen many times. The V call is TRBV27, the J call TRBJ1-1; D might be TRBD1 (5 bases). The V end lost 4 bases, the J end lost 6 bases, and 15 bases lay between the germline ends. The CDR3 is 14 residues long. CDR1 is MNHEY and CDR2 is SMNVEV in the germline V gene (reference sequence). This CDR3 reads CASSYRQLGAEAFF. Here the CDR3 DNA reads TGTGCCAGCAGTTACCGACAGTTAGGCGCTGAAGCTTTCTTT.

This chain links TRBV7-6 with TRBJ2-3, with D perhaps matching TRBD1 (6 bases). With 3 bases removed from V and 2 bases from J, the gap between germline ends came to 18 bases. This CDR3 has 17 amino acids. CDR1 and CDR2 (germline): SGHVS, FNYEAQ. The CDR3 DNA is TGTGCCAGCAGCTTGGATGGACAGCGTTTTAACACAGATACGCAGTATTTT. This encodes CASSLDGQRFNTDTQYF.

This clonotype was seen at least ten times. The J gene is TRBJ2-7, the V gene TRBV30; perhaps D is TRBD1 or TRBD2 (5 bases each). The CDR3 has 13 amino acids. Between the trimmed V and J ends, which lost 2 bases and 5 bases, there was a span of 13 bases. The germline gives CDR1 GTSNPN, CDR2 SVGIG (reference sequence). For the CDR3, the DNA is TGTGCCTGGAGTCCGGGGACCTGGAACGAGCAGTACTTC. This codes for CAWSPGTWNEQYF. Supplemented by reference TRBV30 and TRBJ2-7, the full variable domain reads SQTIHQWPATLVQPVGSPLSLECTVEGTSNPNLYWYRQAAGRGLQLLFYSVGIGQISSEVPQNLSASRPQDRQFILSSKKLLLSDSGFYLCAWSPGTWNEQYFGPGTRLTVT.

The chain has TRBV9 and TRBJ2-5; TRBD1 matches at 10 bases. The CDR3 extends over 16 amino acids. V was clipped by 3 bases and J by 1 base; unmatched bases: 6. Germline assignment: CDR1 SGDLS and CDR2 YYNGEE. The CDR3 DNA follows: TGTGCCAGCAGCGCGCCGGGACAGGGGTCCCAAGAGACCCAGTACTTC. This translates into CASSAPGQGSQETQYF.

This clonotype was observed many times. The chain links TRBV20-1 to TRBJ2-1; TRBD2 agrees at 8 bases. Trimming removed 1 base from V and 4 bases from J; junction bases left unmatched: 6. The CDR3 has 15 residues. Germline V gene data show CDR1 as DFQATT and CDR2 as SNEGSKA (reference sequence). In DNA, the CDR3 is TGCAGTGCTAGAGTCTTGGCGGGGGGTTACAATGAGCAGTTCTTC. It is translated as CSARVLAGGYNEQFF.

This clonotype came up many times. This chain joins TRBV4-2 and TRBJ2-7; 8 nucleotides match TRBD1. The J segment lost 3 bases and the V segment lost 1 base, leaving 5 bases of the junction unmatched. CDR3 length equals 15 residues. CDR1 and CDR2 from the germline V gene are LGHNA and YNFKEQ. The CDR3 DNA reads TGTGCCAGCAGCCAAGCCCGGGACAGGATCTACGAGCAGTACTTC. Its protein is CASSQARDRIYEQYF.

This chain uses TRBV7-9 with TRBJ2-5; possible D gene TRBD2, 5 bases. The length of the CDR3 is 15 residues. CDR1 and CDR2 from the germline V gene are SEHNR and FQNEAQ (reference sequence). V shed 3 bases and J shed 3 bases, with 14 bases lying between them. CDR3 residues: CASSFPGSPKETQYF. The CDR3 region has the DNA TGTGCCAGCAGCTTCCCGGGATCCCCTAAAGAGACCCAGTACTTC.

This clonotype was found many times. This chain joins TRBV27 and TRBJ2-6, with unresolved D. Germline CDR1 and CDR2: MNHEY and SMNVEV (reference sequence). CDR3 length: 15 amino acids. V was shortened by 3 bases and J by 1 base, with 7 bases between the two germline ends. The CDR3: CASSFGSSGANVLTF. CDR3 DNA: TGTGCCAGCAGTTTCGGTAGTTCTGGGGCCAACGTCCTGACTTTC.

The CDR3 DNA is TGTGCCAGCAGCTCCCAGGGGAGGGGACTCACTGAAGCTTTCTTT. It yields the protein CASSSQGRGLTEAFF. The chain uses TRBV9 and TRBJ1-1; D is possibly TRBD1 (6 bases). The V end lost 4 bases, the J end lost 4 bases, and 17 bases lay between the germline ends. The CDR3 extends over 15 amino acids. CDR1 and CDR2 from the germline V gene are SGDLS and YYNGEE.

In its sample, this clonotype was seen many times. This chain joins TRBV4-3 and TRBJ2-3; D is perhaps TRBD1 or TRBD2 (5 bases each). The CDR3 totals 17 residues. V dropped 0 bases and J dropped 2 bases, with 15 bases sitting between them. Germline V CDR1 and CDR2: LGHNA, YSLEER. The CDR3 here is CASSQDPQGVVTDTQYF. Here the CDR3 DNA reads TGCGCCAGCAGCCAAGATCCCCAGGGAGTAGTCACAGATACGCAGTATTTT.

This clonotype was counted only a few times. V usage is TRBV19 and J usage is TRBJ2-1, with 11 bases matching TRBD2. With 3 bases clipped from V and 4 bases from J, the junction kept 5 bases outside the gene matches. Germline values: CDR1 LNHDA, CDR2 SQIVND (reference sequence). The CDR3 has 16 residues. The CDR3 DNA sequence: TGTGCCAGTAGTATGGGGGGGACTAGCGGATACAATGAGCAGTTCTTC. Protein: CASSMGGTSGYNEQFF. Using reference TRBV19 and TRBJ2-1 for the parts outside the CDR3, the full variable domain is DGGITQSPKYLFRKEGQNVTLSCEQNLNHDAMYWYRQDPGQGLRLIYYSQIVNDFQKGDIAEGYSVSREKKESFPLTVTSAQKNPTAFYLCASSMGGTSGYNEQFFGPGTRLTVL.

This clonotype showed up many times. The chain is built from TRBV29-1 and TRBJ1-5; no clear D. Germline-derived CDR1 and CDR2 are SQVTM and ANQGSEA. The V end was cut by 6 bases, the J end by 1 base, with 7 bases between. The CDR3 totals 12 residues. CDR3 DNA: TGCAGCGTCGCGGACAGCAATCAGCCCCAGCATTTT. It is translated as CSVADSNQPQHF.

V usage is TRBV4-1 and J usage is TRBJ1-1; the match to TRBD1 covers 9 bases. CDR3 length: 15 residues. V lost 7 bases, J lost 0 bases, and 6 bases stayed unmatched. Germline-derived CDR1 and CDR2 are MGHRA and YSYEKL. CDR3 nucleotide sequence: TGCGCCAGCACCCGGACAGGGGCCTTGAACACTGAAGCTTTCTTT. Residues: CASTRTGALNTEAFF.

This clonotype occurred once. The chain combines TRBV6-5 with TRBJ1-5; D may be TRBD1 (5 bases). V was cut by 6 bases and J by 0 bases, with 6 bases left in between. The length of the CDR3 is 13 residues. CDR1 and CDR2 (germline): MNHEY, SVGAGI. CDR3 nucleotide sequence: TGTGCCAGCAGCGACAGTAGCAATCAGCCCCAGCATTTT. This sequence encodes CASSDSSNQPQHF.

The chain joins TRBV30 to TRBJ2-7, with D perhaps matching TRBD2 (5 bases). Trimming removed 1 base at V and 4 bases at J, with 20 bases between. This CDR3 is 16 amino acids long. CDR1 and CDR2 (germline): GTSNPN, SVGIG (reference sequence). Here the CDR3 reads CAWSAPSVDWSYEQYF. The CDR3 DNA sequence: TGTGCCTGGAGTGCCCCGTCGGTGGACTGGTCTTACGAGCAGTACTTC.

This clonotype was detected only a few times. This sequence joins TRBV30 and TRBJ2-3; 9 positions match TRBD2. Germline V CDR1 and CDR2: GTSNPN, SVGIG (reference sequence). The CDR3 is 16 residues long. The V and J ends lost 7 bases and 2 bases, in that order; junction bases with no gene match: 13. The CDR3 sequence: CASGREGRPFTDTQYF. The CDR3 nucleotides are TGTGCCTCCGGGCGGGAGGGGCGACCTTTCACAGATACGCAGTATTTT.

This chain joins TRBV6-2 or TRBV6-3 and TRBJ2-6; the match to TRBD1 covers 9 bases. The CDR3 sequence is 20 residues long. Germline V gene sequence: CDR1 MNHEY, CDR2 SVGEGT. With V trimmed by 6 bases and J by 1 base, 16 bases remained unmatched. CDR3 sequence (DNA): TGTGCCAGCAGCCAATCTGAATCGGGACAGGGCTTGTCTGGGGCCAACGTCCTGACTTTC. As protein: CASSQSESGQGLSGANVLTF.

The J gene is TRBJ2-7, the V gene TRBV20-1, with 8 bases that match TRBD2. The CDR3 runs to 13 residues. Trimming at V came to 1 base and at J to 5 bases, leaving 4 bases not matched to a gene. Germline CDR1 and CDR2: DFQATT and SNEGSKA (reference sequence). This chain's CDR3 is CSARGTSIHEQYF. The DNA for the CDR3 is TGCAGTGCTAGAGGGACTAGCATCCACGAGCAGTACTTC.

The genes are TRBV15 and TRBJ1-1, with TRBD1 identical over 8 bases. The germline V gene encodes CDR1 LNHNV and CDR2 YYDKDF (reference sequence). V was pared by 7 bases and J by 3 bases, with 16 bases of the junction left unmatched. This CDR3 spans 17 amino acids. The CDR3 spells CATKGGSGGSLDTEAFF. CDR3 nucleotides: TGTGCCACCAAAGGGGGATCAGGGGGCTCGTTGGACACTGAAGCTTTCTTT.

The chain is built from TRBV12-3 or TRBV12-4 and TRBJ2-3, with TRBD1 matching over 7 bases. V dropped 7 bases and J dropped 2; count of bases not matched to a gene: 9. This CDR3 has 15 amino acids. The CDR3 protein is CASTLDRATTDTQYF. CDR3 bases: TGTGCCAGCACCCTCGACAGGGCTACCACAGATACGCAGTATTTT.